Listed here are 5 T cell receptor beta chains from one sample, sequenced in a study of blood T cell repertoires in COVID-19. Assay: immunoSEQ multiplex PCR; the TCRdb copy retains only in-frame clones and omits some. The table has around 360,000 clones, more than 75% seen once. Sequenced: peripheral blood. Receptor source: a woman in her thirties with COVID-19, enrolled during active disease.

This chain uses TRBV3-1 (or the pseudogene TRBV3-2) with TRBJ2-7, with 9 positions matching TRBD1. Per the germline V gene, CDR1 is LGHDT and CDR2 is YNNKEL (reference sequence). This CDR3 is built from 15 residues. V was pared by 3 bases and J by 5 bases, with 8 bases of the junction left unmatched. Here the CDR3 DNA reads TGTGCCAGCAGCCACCCGGGACAGGGTTTCGACGAGCAGTACTTC. Its protein product is CASSHPGQGFDEQYF.

This chain links TRBV19 with TRBJ2-2; tentative D call: TRBD2 (5 bases). This CDR3 comprises 13 residues. Trimming left V 11 bases short and J 5 bases short, with 15 bases between. In germline, CDR1 is LNHDA, CDR2 SQIVND (reference sequence). The CDR3 nucleotides read TGTGCCTCCCGGACTGCCGAAACCGGGGAGCTGTTTTTT. This gives the protein CASRTAETGELFF. The full variable domain, rest sourced from reference TRBV19 and TRBJ2-2, is DGGITQSPKYLFRKEGQNVTLSCEQNLNHDAMYWYRQDPGQGLRLIYYSQIVNDFQKGDIAEGYSVSREKKESFPLTVTSAQKNPTAFYLCASRTAETGELFFGEGSRLTVL.

CDR3 in amino acids: CASSLGGANVLTF. CDR3 in DNA: TGTGCCAGCAGCCTTGGCGGGGCCAACGTCCTGACTTTC. V and J are TRBV6-5 and TRBJ2-6, with D unclear. Per germline, CDR1 MNHEY and CDR2 SVGAGI. Trimming left V 6 bases short and J 4 bases short, with 7 bases between. The length of the CDR3 is 13 residues.

J is TRBJ2-7 and V is TRBV6-5, with D tentatively TRBD2 (6 bases). Germline lookup yields CDR1 MNHEY and CDR2 SVGAGI. V was cut by 6 bases and J by 4 bases, with 13 bases left in between. CDR3 length: 13 residues. The CDR3 region is CASSRDSEYEQYF. The CDR3 bases are TGTGCCAGCAGCCGGGACTCGGAATACGAGCAGTACTTC.

This chain uses TRBV18 with TRBJ2-6; 11 bases are a match to TRBD2. From germline, CDR1 is KGHSH and CDR2 LQKENI. The CDR3 length is 18 residues. V lost 1 base to trimming and J lost 0 bases; unmatched junction nucleotides: 2. The CDR3 is CASSPQLAGDSGANVLTF. CDR3 sequence (DNA): TGTGCCAGCTCACCACAACTAGCGGGAGACTCTGGGGCCAACGTCCTGACTTTC. Looking up the rest from reference TRBV18 and TRBJ2-6 gives the full variable domain: NAGVMQNPRHLVRRRGQEARLRCSPMKGHSHVYWYRQLPEEGLKFMVYLQKENIIDESGMPKERFSAEFPKEGPSILRIQQVVRGDSAAYFCASSPQLAGDSGANVLTFGAGSRLTVL.